The clone carrying this T cell receptor beta chain has ten or more counts. The antigen is undetermined. TCRdb independently ran MiXCR on the multiplex PCR reads; one entry per CDR3 protein. There are some 49,000 distinct CDR3 sequences in the sample; about 23% occur only once, and roughly 8% lies in the top ten. The entry originates in a study of breast tumors, draining lymph nodes, adjacent tissues. Whole-study results and caveats: Compared with lymph nodes, tumors were less diverse; compared with nontumor tissue, more. Findings are consistent with lymph node origin and intratumoral expansion of most tumor T cells.

Trimming took 0 bases from V and 4 from J, leaving 9 bases between them. The CDR3 sequence is 14 residues long. CDR1 is SGDLS, CDR2 YYNGEE, per germline. The source of this sequence is a female donor with breast cancer. Some clones in this sample may be carry-over from other donors' samples. V usage is TRBV9 and J usage is TRBJ2-3; D ambiguous. The sequencing sample was made of breast tumor tissue. The CDR3 loop reads CASSVGVAPDTQYF. The CDR3 nucleotides are TGTGCCAGCAGCGTAGGGGTGGCCCCAGATACGCAGTATTTT.